This T cell receptor (beta chain) was obtained from a study of T-cell memory formation after mild COVID-19 listed by TCRdb under 2021. Concerning the study at large: Most TCR sequence clusters were specific to one of the two donors. Longitudinal TCRalpha and TCRbeta repertoire sequencing tracked T-cell clones expanding and contracting after mild COVID-19 in two donors. Two young, previously healthy adult volunteers made up the cohort, one male and one female. Study-level results and caveats: Some responding clones were detected in pre-infection memory, suggesting pre-existing cross-reactive memory T cells joined the SARS-CoV-2 response. Contracting CD4+ clones were found mainly in CM and EM memory subsets, while CD8+ clones were enriched in EMRA. Clones contracting from day 15 to 85 had balanced CD4/CD8 phenotypes, while a second wave expanding from day 15 to 37 was biased towards CD4+. Whether the second-wave clones peaking on day 37 were SARS-CoV-2 specific was not confirmed. The study included only two mild cases, and larger cohorts that include severe cases with pre-infection samples were judged to be necessary.

Ficoll-Paque density gradient centrifugation was the method used to isolate PBMCs. The run used an Illumina NovaSeq 6000. TCRalpha and TCRbeta cDNA libraries were constructed by 5'RACE with constant-segment primers, with sample barcodes and unique molecular identifiers being introduced. Trizol reagent was used to extract RNA from every sample. Amplification of the libraries took two PCR steps, and the second step added a second sample barcode plus Illumina TruSeq adapters. Libraries were sequenced on an Illumina NovaSeq with 2 x 150 bp paired-end reads. Per the authors' processing: With migec v1.2.7, reads were demultiplexed and then collapsed into UMI-guided consensus sequences. Using mixcr v2.1.11, UMI consensuses were aligned to TRA and TRB V and J templates and then assembled into clonotypes. Clonotypes were classified as expanded or contracted when called significant by both edgeR and NoisET, with noise models trained on biological replicates. For edgeR calls, the cutoffs were a false discovery rate-adjusted p below 0.01 and a log2 fold-change threshold of 1. As an exploratory analysis of dynamics, PCA with hierarchical clustering was applied to max-normalized trajectories of the 1000 most abundant clonotypes. The CD4 or CD8 phenotype of responding clones was assigned using the separately sequenced CD4+ and CD8+ repertoires. Using fastp trimming at Q25 and MiXCR clonotype assembly, TCRdb reanalyzed the public sequencing data and kept in-frame beta chains. Every distinct CDR3 protein forms one entry, paired with its most common genes and DNA. The V and J calls here are based on TCRdb, not the publication. The sample yields a few hundred thousand distinct CDR3 sequences; around 20% were counted once. In total, the top ten clones hold about an eighth of the sample.

As for this clonotype: Its antigen specificity is not known. Per-base qualities were not stored, and no clone one base away is much larger.

From its cysteine to its phenylalanine, the CDR3 spans 15 amino acids. The CDR3 DNA has 45 bases and is translated from base 1. V is cut back by 0 bases and J by 1 base, with 3 bases in the junction unmatched. The germline V gene gives CDR1 as SGHRS and CDR2 as YFSETQ. What was sequenced was PBMCs or a T cell subset sorted from them (not recorded which). The TCR originated in an adult woman who had mild COVID-19 (a few samples of this study predate the infection). The sample titles of this study are shuffled in the database, so cell type and time point are left out; the donor was told from shared clones. The chain is assembled from TRBV5-1 and TRBJ1-1, with TRBD1 identical over 7 junction bases. The CDR3 reads CASSLGQGGNTEAFF. The DNA sequence reads TGCGCCAGCAGCTTGGGACAGGGCGGGAACACTGAAGCTTTCTTT.